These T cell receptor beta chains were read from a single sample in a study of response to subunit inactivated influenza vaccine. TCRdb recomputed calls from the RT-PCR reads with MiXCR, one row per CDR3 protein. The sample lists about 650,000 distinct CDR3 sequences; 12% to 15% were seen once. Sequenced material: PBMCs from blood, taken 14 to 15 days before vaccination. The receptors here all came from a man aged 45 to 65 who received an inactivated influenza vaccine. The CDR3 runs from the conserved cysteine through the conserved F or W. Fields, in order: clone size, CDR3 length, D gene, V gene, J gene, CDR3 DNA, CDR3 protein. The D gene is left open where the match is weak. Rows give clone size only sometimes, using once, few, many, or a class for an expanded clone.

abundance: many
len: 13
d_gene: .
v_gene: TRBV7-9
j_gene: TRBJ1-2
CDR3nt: TGTGCCAGCAGCTTTACAGGGCCGGATGGCTACACCTTC
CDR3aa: CASSFTGPDGYTF

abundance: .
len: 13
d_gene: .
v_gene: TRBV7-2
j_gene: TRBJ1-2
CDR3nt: TGTGCCAGCAGCATGGGGGCCCCCGGTGGCTACACCTTC
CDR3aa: CASSMGAPGGYTF

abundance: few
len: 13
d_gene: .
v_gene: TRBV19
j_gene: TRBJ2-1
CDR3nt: TGTGCCAGTAGTAAAGACAGGCACAATGAGCAGTTCTTC
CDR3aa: CASSKDRHNEQFF

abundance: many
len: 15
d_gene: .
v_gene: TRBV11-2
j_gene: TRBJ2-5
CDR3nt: TGTGCCAGCAGCTACACAGGAGAATCTCAAGAGACCCAGTACTTC
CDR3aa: CASSYTGESQETQYF

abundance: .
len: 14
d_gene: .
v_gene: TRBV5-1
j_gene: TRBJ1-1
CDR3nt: TGCGCCAGCAGCTTGGGATGGGAGGGCACTGAAGCTTTCTTT
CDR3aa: CASSLGWEGTEAFF

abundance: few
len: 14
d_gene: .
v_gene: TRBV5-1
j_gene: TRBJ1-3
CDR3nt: TGCGCCAGCAGCTTGAGGACTACTGGAAACACCATATATTTT
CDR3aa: CASSLRTTGNTIYF

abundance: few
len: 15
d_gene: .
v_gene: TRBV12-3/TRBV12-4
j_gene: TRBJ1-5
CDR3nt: TGTGCCAGCAGAGTCGGGGCAAATAGCAATCAGCCCCAGCATTTT
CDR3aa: CASRVGANSNQPQHF

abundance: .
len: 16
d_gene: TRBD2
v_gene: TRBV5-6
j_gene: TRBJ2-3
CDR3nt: TGTGCCAGCAGCTTGTTTAGCGGGAGTAGCACAGATACGCAGTATTTT
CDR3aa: CASSLFSGSSTDTQYF

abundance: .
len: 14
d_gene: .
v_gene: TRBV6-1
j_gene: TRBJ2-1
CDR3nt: TGTGCCAGCAGCAGAGACAGTTCGTTCAATGAGCAGTTCTTC
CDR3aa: CASSRDSSFNEQFF

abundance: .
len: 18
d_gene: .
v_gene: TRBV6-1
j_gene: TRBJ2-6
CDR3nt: TGTGCCAGCAGTAGAAATTGGTCCCCCCTCTCTGGGGCCAACGTCCTGACTTTC
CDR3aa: CASSRNWSPLSGANVLTF

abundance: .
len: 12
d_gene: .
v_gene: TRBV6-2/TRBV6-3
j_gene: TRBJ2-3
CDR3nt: TGTGCCAGCAGTTACAATGTGGATACGCAGTATTTT
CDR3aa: CASSYNVDTQYF

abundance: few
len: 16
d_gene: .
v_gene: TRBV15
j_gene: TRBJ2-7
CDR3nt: TGTGCCACCAGCAGGCCTAAACAGGGTGGTACCTACGAGCAGTACTTC
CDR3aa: CATSRPKQGGTYEQYF

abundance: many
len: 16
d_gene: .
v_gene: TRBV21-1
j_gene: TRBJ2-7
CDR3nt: TGTGCCAGCAGCATTTCTTCCGGGACAGGGCCCTACGAGCAGTACTTC
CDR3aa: CASSISSGTGPYEQYF

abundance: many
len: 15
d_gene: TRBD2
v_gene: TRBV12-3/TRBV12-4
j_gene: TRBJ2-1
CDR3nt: TGTGCCAGCAATCCCGGGACTAGGCGTTTCAATGAGCAGTTCTTC
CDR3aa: CASNPGTRRFNEQFF

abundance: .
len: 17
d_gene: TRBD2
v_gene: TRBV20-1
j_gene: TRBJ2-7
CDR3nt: TGCAGTGCTAGAGATTGGGGGGAAGCGGGAGCTTCATACGAGCAGTACTTC
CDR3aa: CSARDWGEAGASYEQYF

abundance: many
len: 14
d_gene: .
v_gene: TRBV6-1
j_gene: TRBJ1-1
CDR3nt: TGTGCCAGCAGCCCCGCGGGGGACAACACTGAAGCTTTCTTT
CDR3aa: CASSPAGDNTEAFF

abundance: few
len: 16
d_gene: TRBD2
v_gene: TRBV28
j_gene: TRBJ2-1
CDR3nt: TGTGCCAGCAGCCGGGGGGGGACTAGCGGGAGAAATGAGCAGTTCTTC
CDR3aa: CASSRGGTSGRNEQFF

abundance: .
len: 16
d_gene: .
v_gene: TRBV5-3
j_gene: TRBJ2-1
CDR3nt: TGTGCCAATTCACGGGGCGGAGTCCGCTCCTACAATGAGCAGTTCTTC
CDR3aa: CANSRGGVRSYNEQFF

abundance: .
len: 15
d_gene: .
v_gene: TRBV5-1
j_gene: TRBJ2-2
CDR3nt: TGCGCCAGCAGCGAGGGCACAGTGCCCACCGGGGAGCTGTTTTTT
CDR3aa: CASSEGTVPTGELFF

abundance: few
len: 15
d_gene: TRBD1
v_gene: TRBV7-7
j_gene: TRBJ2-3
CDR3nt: TGTGCTAGTAGTACCGGGACAGGTAGGACAGATACGCAGTATTTT
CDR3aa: CASSTGTGRTDTQYF

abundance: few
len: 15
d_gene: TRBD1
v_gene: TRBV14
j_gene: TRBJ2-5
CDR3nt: TGTGCCAGCAGCCACTTGGACAGGCCCTTAGAGACCCAGTACTTC
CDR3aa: CASSHLDRPLETQYF

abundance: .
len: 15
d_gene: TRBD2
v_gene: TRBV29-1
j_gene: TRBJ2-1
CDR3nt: TGCAGCGTTGTAGGACTAGCGGCCTCCTACAATGAGCAGTTCTTC
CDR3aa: CSVVGLAASYNEQFF

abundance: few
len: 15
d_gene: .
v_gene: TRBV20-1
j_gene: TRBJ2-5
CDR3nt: TGCAGTGCTAGAGATCTTGGGCGGAGTGAAGAGACCCAGTACTTC
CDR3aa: CSARDLGRSEETQYF

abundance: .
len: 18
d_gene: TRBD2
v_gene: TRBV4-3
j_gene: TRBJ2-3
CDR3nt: TGCGCCAGCAGTCCGGGGATAGCGGGGGGGCCGGTCTCAGATACGCAGTATTTT
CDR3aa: CASSPGIAGGPVSDTQYF

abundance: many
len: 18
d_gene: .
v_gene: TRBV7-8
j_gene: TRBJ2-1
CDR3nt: TGTGCCAGCAGCTTAGGGTATTTAGCCCAGGGCTCCTACAATGAGCAGTTCTTC
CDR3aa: CASSLGYLAQGSYNEQFF

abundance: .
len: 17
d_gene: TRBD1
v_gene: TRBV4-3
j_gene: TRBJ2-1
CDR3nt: TGCGCCAGCAGCCAAGAAACGGGCCGATACGACAGGGGGAAACAGTTCTTC
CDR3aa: CASSQETGRYDRGKQFF

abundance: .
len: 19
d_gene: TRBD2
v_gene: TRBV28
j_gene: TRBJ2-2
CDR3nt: TGTGCCAGCAGACACTCCGGGACTAGCGGGAGGGATATCACCGGGGAGCTGTTTTTT
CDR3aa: CASRHSGTSGRDITGELFF

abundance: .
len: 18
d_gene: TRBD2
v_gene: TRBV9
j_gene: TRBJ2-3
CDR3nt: TGTGCCAGCAGCGTAGCTACTCGAACTAGCGGGAGAACAGATACGCAGTATTTT
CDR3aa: CASSVATRTSGRTDTQYF

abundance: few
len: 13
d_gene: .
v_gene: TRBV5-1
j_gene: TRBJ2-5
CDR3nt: TGCGCCAGCAGCCGACACAACCAAGAGACCCAGTACTTC
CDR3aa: CASSRHNQETQYF

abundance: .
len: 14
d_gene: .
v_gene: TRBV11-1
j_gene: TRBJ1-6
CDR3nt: TGTGCCAGCAGCCCCCATGCAACGGGGTCACCCCTCCACTTT
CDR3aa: CASSPHATGSPLHF

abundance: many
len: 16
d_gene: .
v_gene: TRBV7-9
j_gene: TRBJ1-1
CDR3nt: TGTGCCAGCAGCCGGGGGGTAGGCGGCTCGAACACTGAAGCTTTCTTT
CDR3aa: CASSRGVGGSNTEAFF

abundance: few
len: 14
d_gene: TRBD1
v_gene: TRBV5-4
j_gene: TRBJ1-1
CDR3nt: TGTGCCAGCCAAGCCGGACAGGGGCGCGGTGAAGCTTTCTTT
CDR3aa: CASQAGQGRGEAFF

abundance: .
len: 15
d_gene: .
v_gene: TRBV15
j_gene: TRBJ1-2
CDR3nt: TGTGCCACCAGCAGAGGAGGCAGGGTTGCTGATGGCTACACCTTC
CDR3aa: CATSRGGRVADGYTF

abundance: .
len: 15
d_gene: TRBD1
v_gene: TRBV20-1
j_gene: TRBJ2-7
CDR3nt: TGCAGTGTCTCTTCGTTGGACAGGGGGCCCTACGAGCAGTACTTC
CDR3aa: CSVSSLDRGPYEQYF

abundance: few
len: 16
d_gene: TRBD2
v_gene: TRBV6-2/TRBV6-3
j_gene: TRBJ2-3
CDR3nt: TGTGCCAGCAGTACCCAGCGGGGGCCAAACCTTTATACGCAGTATTTT
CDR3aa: CASSTQRGPNLYTQYF

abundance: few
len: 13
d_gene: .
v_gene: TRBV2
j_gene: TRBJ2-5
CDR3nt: TGTGCCAGCAGTGGGGCGGGGCGAGAGACCCAGTACTTC
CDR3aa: CASSGAGRETQYF

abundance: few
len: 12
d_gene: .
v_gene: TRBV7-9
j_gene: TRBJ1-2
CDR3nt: TGTGCCAGCACCCGGGACTTCGGGGGCTACACCTTC
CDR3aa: CASTRDFGGYTF

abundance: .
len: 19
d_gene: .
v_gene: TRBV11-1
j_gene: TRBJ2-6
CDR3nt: TGTGCCAGCAGCTTCCCCGGGAGGGGGCTGATTTCTGGGGCCAACGTCCTGACTTTC
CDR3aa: CASSFPGRGLISGANVLTF

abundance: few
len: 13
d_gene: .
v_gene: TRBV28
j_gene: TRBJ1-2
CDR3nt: TGTGCCAGCAGCTCCGGGGCCGGAGGTGGCTACACCTTC
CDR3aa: CASSSGAGGGYTF

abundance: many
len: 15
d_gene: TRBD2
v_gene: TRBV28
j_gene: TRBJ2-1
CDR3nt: TGTGCCAGCAGTTACGAGCGGGAGGTGAACAATGAGCAGTTCTTC
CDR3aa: CASSYEREVNNEQFF

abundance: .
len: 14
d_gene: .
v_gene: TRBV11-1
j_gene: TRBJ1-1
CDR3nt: TGTGCCAGCAGCTTAGAAAGGTGGAACACTGAAGCTTTCTTT
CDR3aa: CASSLERWNTEAFF

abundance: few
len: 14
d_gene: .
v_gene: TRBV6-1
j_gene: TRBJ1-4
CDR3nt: TGTGCCAGCAGTCCCTTCCTAGTTGGCGAAAAACTGTTTTTT
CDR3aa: CASSPFLVGEKLFF

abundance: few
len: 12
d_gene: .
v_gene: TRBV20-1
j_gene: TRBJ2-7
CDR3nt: TGCAGTGCTAGATCCCCGGGATACGAGCAGTACTTC
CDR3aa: CSARSPGYEQYF

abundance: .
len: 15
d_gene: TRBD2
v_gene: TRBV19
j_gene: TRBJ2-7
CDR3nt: TGTGCCAGTAGTATAGACGCGGGAGGAAAATACGAGCAGTACTTC
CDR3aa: CASSIDAGGKYEQYF

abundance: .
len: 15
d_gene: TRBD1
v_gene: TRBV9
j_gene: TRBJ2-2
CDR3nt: TGTGCCAGCAGCGGGAACAGGGGGGACATCGGGGAGCTGTTTTTT
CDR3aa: CASSGNRGDIGELFF

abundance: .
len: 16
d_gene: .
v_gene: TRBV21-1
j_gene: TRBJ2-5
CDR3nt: TGTGCCAGCAGCAAGGGACTAGCGGGGGTGGAAGAGACCCAGTACTTC
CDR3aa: CASSKGLAGVEETQYF

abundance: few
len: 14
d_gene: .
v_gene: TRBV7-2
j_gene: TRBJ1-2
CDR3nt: TGTGCCAGCAGCTTAGAACAGGCTAACTATGGCTACACCTTC
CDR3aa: CASSLEQANYGYTF

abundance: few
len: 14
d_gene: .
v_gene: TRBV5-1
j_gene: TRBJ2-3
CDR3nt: TGCGCCAGCAGCTTGGGGGGGATCACAGATACGCAGTATTTT
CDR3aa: CASSLGGITDTQYF

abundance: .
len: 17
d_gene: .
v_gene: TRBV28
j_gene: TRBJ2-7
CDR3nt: TGTGCCAGCAGTTCCTATTCAGGGATTAAGGGGTCCTACGAGCAGTACTTC
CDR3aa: CASSSYSGIKGSYEQYF

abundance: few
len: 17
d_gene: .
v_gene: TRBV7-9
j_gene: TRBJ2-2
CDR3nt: TGTGCCAGCAGACCAATCAGGGCGTGGACCAACACCGGGGAGCTGTTTTTT
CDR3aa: CASRPIRAWTNTGELFF

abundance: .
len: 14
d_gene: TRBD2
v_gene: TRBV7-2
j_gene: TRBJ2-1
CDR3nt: TGTGCCAGCAGCACCGGGACTAGGCACAATGAGCAGTTCTTC
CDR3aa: CASSTGTRHNEQFF

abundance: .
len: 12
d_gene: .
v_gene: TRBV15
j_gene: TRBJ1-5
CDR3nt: TGTGCCACCAGCCGAGGATTACAGCCCCAGCATTTT
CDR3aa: CATSRGLQPQHF

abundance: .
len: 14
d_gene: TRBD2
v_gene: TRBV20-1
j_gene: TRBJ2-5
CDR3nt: TGCAGTGCTACCGAAGCGGGAGTGGGGGAGACCCAGTACTTC
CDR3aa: CSATEAGVGETQYF

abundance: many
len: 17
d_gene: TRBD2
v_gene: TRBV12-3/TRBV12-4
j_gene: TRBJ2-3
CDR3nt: TGTGCCAGCAGCCCACTTGGGACTAGCGGATCCACAGATACGCAGTATTTT
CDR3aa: CASSPLGTSGSTDTQYF

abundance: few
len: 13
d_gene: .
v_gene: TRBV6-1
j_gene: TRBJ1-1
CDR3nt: TGTGCCAGCCGCAAGGTACGGTACACTGAAGCTTTCTTT
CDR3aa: CASRKVRYTEAFF

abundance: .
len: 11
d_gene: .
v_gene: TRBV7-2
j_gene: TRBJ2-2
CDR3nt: TGTGCCAGCAGCCCAAGCAGGGAGCTGTTTTTT
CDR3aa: CASSPSRELFF

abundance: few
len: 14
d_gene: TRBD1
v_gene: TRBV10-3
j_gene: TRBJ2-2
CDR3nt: TGTGCCATCAAGAAAGGGGGCATGCCCGGGGAGCTGTTTTTT
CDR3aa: CAIKKGGMPGELFF